Listed below are T cell receptor beta chains from one sample, sequenced in a study of blood T cell repertoires in COVID-19. Sequencing was performed with immunoSEQ multiplex PCR; in TCRdb, only in-frame clones are kept and a portion is missing. The sample carries fewer than 45,000 clones, approximately 80% recorded once. Specimen: peripheral blood. These receptors were collected from a man aged 55-75 years with COVID-19, enrolled during active disease. Each CDR3 is given with its conserved first and last residue. A D gene is named only where the DNA matches it firmly. Size is stated for part of the rows, as once, few or many counts, or as a class when the clone is expanded.

.	TRBJ2-3	TRBD2	TRBV9	TGTGCCAGCAGCCCCGGGGGGGGGCGCGCAGATACGCAGTATTTT	CASSPGGGRADTQYF
.	TRBJ2-3	.	TRBV6-5	TGTGCCAGCAGTTACTCTCCGGAGCGCACAGATACGCAGTATTTT	CASSYSPERTDTQYF
.	TRBJ1-5	TRBD1	TRBV19	TGTGCCAGTAGTATAGATCCAGGGGGAACCAATCAGCCCCAGCATTTT	CASSIDPGGTNQPQHF
.	TRBJ1-4	.	TRBV6-6	TGTGCCAGCAGTTACCAGTCGTTAAATGAAAAACTGTTTTTT	CASSYQSLNEKLFF
.	TRBJ1-4	.	TRBV6-5	TGTGCCACCTCAGGAGGGGTTTCTAATGAAAAACTGTTTTTT	CATSGGVSNEKLFF
.	TRBJ2-1	TRBD2	TRBV7-3	TGTGCCAGCAGCCCCCGGGAGACTAGCGGGAGCGATGAGCAGTTCTTC	CASSPRETSGSDEQFF
.	TRBJ2-5	.	TRBV5-1	TGCGCCAGCGGAAAGGGCGGGGGCCAGGGGGAGACCCAGTACTTC	CASGKGGGQGETQYF
.	TRBJ2-7	TRBD1	TRBV27	TGTGCCAGCAGTCCCCTCAAGGGACAGAAGCAGTACTTC	CASSPLKGQKQYF
.	TRBJ2-7	TRBD1	TRBV28	TGTGCCAGCAGACGACAGGGGGACTCCTACGAGCAGTACTTC	CASRRQGDSYEQYF
.	TRBJ1-1	.	TRBV6-2/TRBV6-3	TGTGCCAGCAGCTTCGGAGGGGGGGGCACTGAAGCTTTCTTT	CASSFGGGGTEAFF
once	TRBJ2-3	.	TRBV7-9	TGTGCCACCGAGAGGGGGTGGGTCACAGATACGCAGTATTTT	CATERGWVTDTQYF
.	TRBJ1-1	.	TRBV18	TGTGCCAGCTCACCCTCGCGGGACACTGAAGCTTTCTTT	CASSPSRDTEAFF
.	TRBJ1-3	.	TRBV11-3	TGTGCCAGCAGCTCCGACACAGGAAACACCATATATTTT	CASSSDTGNTIYF
few	TRBJ2-7	TRBD1	TRBV2	TGTGCCAGCAGCCCGGACAGGGGCTCCTACGAGCAGTACTTC	CASSPDRGSYEQYF
.	TRBJ2-5	.	TRBV7-8	TGTGCCAGCATAGGTTCGGAGGAGAGGCAAGAGACCCAGTACTTC	CASIGSEERQETQYF
once	TRBJ1-4	.	TRBV5-5	TGTGCCAGCAGCGCTGCAGGGGTAGCTAATGAAAAACTGTTTTTT	CASSAAGVANEKLFF
few	TRBJ1-5	.	TRBV4-1	TGCGCCAGCAGCCTAGACCGGGACAATGATCAGCCCCAGCATTTT	CASSLDRDNDQPQHF
once	TRBJ1-1	TRBD1	TRBV28	TGTGCCAGCAGACCGAGGGGCAGGGGGGCGGCTGAAGCTTTCTTT	CASRPRGRGAAEAFF
.	TRBJ2-1	.	TRBV11-3	TGTGCCAGCAGCAACCAGCCCCTAGGCGAGCAGTTCTTC	CASSNQPLGEQFF
.	TRBJ1-2	.	TRBV7-9	TGTGCCAGCAGCCGGACACGAACATATGGCTACACCTTC	CASSRTRTYGYTF
.	TRBJ1-1	TRBD1	TRBV5-1	TGCGCCAGCAGTGGACAGGGGAGGTACACTGAAGCTTTCTTT	CASSGQGRYTEAFF
.	TRBJ1-5	TRBD1	TRBV19	TGTGCCAGTAGGGGGGGACAGGGGGTAACTCAGCCCCAGCATTTT	CASRGGQGVTQPQHF
.	TRBJ2-7	.	TRBV29-1	TGCAGCGTTGTCTGGGCGGGACAGTACGAGCAGTACTTC	CSVVWAGQYEQYF
.	TRBJ2-5	.	TRBV14	TGTGCCAGCAGCCAAGAAAGACACGGCCCCCAGTACTTC	CASSQERHGPQYF
.	TRBJ2-1	TRBD1	TRBV19	TGTGCCAGTACCCCCACCGGGACAGTCTACAATGAGCAGTTCTTC	CASTPTGTVYNEQFF
.	TRBJ2-7	TRBD2	TRBV11-2	TGTGCCAGCAGCTTAGAACTACTAGCGGGAGTCGAGCAGTACTTC	CASSLELLAGVEQYF
.	TRBJ2-1	.	TRBV4-2	TGTGCCAGCAGCCAGTCACAGGGAGGGGGGAATGAGCAGTTCTTC	CASSQSQGGGNEQFF
.	TRBJ1-1	.	TRBV10-2	TGCGCCAGCAGGACCCGAACGGGCACTGAAGCTTTCTTT	CASRTRTGTEAFF
.	TRBJ1-1	TRBD1	TRBV18	TGTGCCAGCTCACCCTGGGACAGGGGGCCAATACTGAACACTGAAGCTTTCTTT	CASSPWDRGPILNTEAFF
few	TRBJ1-5	.	TRBV4-1	TGCGCCAGCAGCCAAGAAGCGACAGGCCTTCAGCCCCAGCATTTT	CASSQEATGLQPQHF
.	TRBJ1-1	.	TRBV19	TGTGCCAGTAGTATAGATGGGGGGGTGGGAACTGAAGCTTTCTTT	CASSIDGGVGTEAFF
.	TRBJ2-7	TRBD1	TRBV6-1	TGTGCCAGCAGTGAAGCGGGGACAGGGGCATACGAGCAGTACTTC	CASSEAGTGAYEQYF
.	TRBJ1-6	.	TRBV3-1/TRBV3-2	TGTGCCAGCAGCCAAGCGCCAGGCCTGAGCTCCTATAATTCACCCCTCCACTTT	CASSQAPGLSSYNSPLHF
.	TRBJ1-6	.	TRBV6-1	TGTGCCAGCAGTGAAGGGCGGACAGTTAATTCACCCCTCCACTTT	CASSEGRTVNSPLHF
.	TRBJ1-4	.	TRBV21-1	TGTGCCAGCAGCAAACTCCGTACAGGGGGCAGAAATGAAAAACTGTTTTTT	CASSKLRTGGRNEKLFF
.	TRBJ2-4	.	TRBV5-1	TGCGCCAGCAGCTTAACGACTCCCCGGAGGAACATTCAGTACTTC	CASSLTTPRRNIQYF
.	TRBJ2-7	TRBD1	TRBV5-1	TGCGCCAGCAGCTTGGGATCGGGGACAGGGGGCGTGCAGTACTTC	CASSLGSGTGGVQYF
.	TRBJ2-1	TRBD2	TRBV7-2	TGTGCCAGCAGCTTAGTTAGACTAGCGGTCTACAATGAGCAGTTCTTC	CASSLVRLAVYNEQFF
few	TRBJ1-5	TRBD1	TRBV6-2/TRBV6-3	TGTGCCAGCAGCAGGACAGGGGATCTGAATCAGCCCCAGCATTTT	CASSRTGDLNQPQHF
.	TRBJ2-7	.	TRBV4-1	TGCGCCAGCAGCCCGGTTGGGCGGGGTTACTCCTACGAGCAGTACTTC	CASSPVGRGYSYEQYF
few	TRBJ2-1	TRBD1	TRBV9	TGTGCCAGCAGCCTCGGACAGGGGCCCTACAATGAGCAGTTCTTC	CASSLGQGPYNEQFF
.	TRBJ1-2	.	TRBV3-1/TRBV3-2	TGTGCCAGCAGCCAAGATCGGGGGAGGCGCTACTATGGCTACACCTTC	CASSQDRGRRYYGYTF
.	TRBJ2-1	TRBD1	TRBV7-2	TGTGCCAGCAGCTTAGCCTGGGACAGCTACAATGAGCAGTTCTTC	CASSLAWDSYNEQFF
few	TRBJ2-1	.	TRBV4-1	TGCGCCAGCAGGGAGGGCCCCGCCTACAATGAGCAGTTCTTC	CASREGPAYNEQFF
.	TRBJ2-5	TRBD1	TRBV7-9	TGTGCCAGCAGCTTAGCAGGGACAGGGGAGACCCAGTACTTC	CASSLAGTGETQYF